The sequence of this T cell receptor beta chain was determined in a study of cytomegalovirus exposure and HLA in healthy donors. A multiplex PCR was run with 60 Vbeta primers and 13 Jbeta primers. Produced via immunoSEQ multiplex PCR; TCRdb's table is partial and in-frame only. This table has over 100,000 clones, approximately 80% appearing once. V shed 0 bases and J shed 7 bases, with 4 bases lying between them. Germline CDR1 reads MNHEY; CDR2 reads SVGAGI. The CDR3 runs to 11 residues. Study-level findings and limits: An analysis done earlier found most TCR beta V segments productive about 87% or about 30% of the time. Reported results showed that the classifier diagnosed cytomegalovirus status with high specificity and sensitivity. Rare TCR sequences predominated, though certain public TCRs were found in many donors. Researchers reported from a later analysis that most CMV-associated TCR beta chains appeared HLA-restricted.

Concerning this clone itself: Its antigen is unknown.

V and J are TRBV6-5 and TRBJ2-7; D uncertain. Material: PBMCs. The receptor was derived from a woman younger than 30 in good health and CMV-seropositive. CDR3 nucleotide sequence: TGTGCCAGCAGTTACTCATCAGAGCAGTACTTC. Protein sequence: CASSYSSEQYF.